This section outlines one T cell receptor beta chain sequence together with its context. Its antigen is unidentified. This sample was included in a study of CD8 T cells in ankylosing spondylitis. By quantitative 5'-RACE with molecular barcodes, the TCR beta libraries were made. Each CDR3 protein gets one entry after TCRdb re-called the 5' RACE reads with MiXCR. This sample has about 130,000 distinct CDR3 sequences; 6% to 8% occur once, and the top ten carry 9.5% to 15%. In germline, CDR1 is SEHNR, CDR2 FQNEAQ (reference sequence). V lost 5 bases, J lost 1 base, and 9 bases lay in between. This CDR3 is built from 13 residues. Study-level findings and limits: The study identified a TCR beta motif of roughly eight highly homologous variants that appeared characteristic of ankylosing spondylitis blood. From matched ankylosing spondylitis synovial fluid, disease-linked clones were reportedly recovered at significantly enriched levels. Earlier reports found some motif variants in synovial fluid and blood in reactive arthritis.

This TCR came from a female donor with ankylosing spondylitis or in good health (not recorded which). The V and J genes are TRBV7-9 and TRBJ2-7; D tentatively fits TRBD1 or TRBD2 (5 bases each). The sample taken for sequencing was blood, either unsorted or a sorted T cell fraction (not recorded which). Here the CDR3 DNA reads TGTGCCAGCAGCGGGGGAGTGTCCTACGAGCAGTACTTC. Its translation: CASSGGVSYEQYF.